This T cell receptor (beta chain) was profiled in a study of cytomegalovirus exposure and HLA in healthy donors. The CDR3 runs 16 residues. Germline V gene sequence: CDR1 MNHEY, CDR2 SMNVEV (reference sequence). V was trimmed by 6 bases and J by 0 bases, leaving 15 bases between them. Use of 60 Vbeta and 13 Jbeta primers characterized the PCR. This table comes from immunoSEQ multiplex PCR, and its TCRdb copy is limited to in-frame clones, with some not included. The sample has 150,000 to 200,000 clones; approximately 73% are singletons. Material for sequencing was PBMCs. The clonotype was recovered from a woman aged 18-35 years in good health and CMV-seropositive. The V and J genes are TRBV27 and TRBJ1-3; maybe TRBD1 (5 bases). The CDR3 sequence is CASSPQVISSGNTIYF. CDR3 sequence (DNA): TGTGCCAGCAGCCCACAGGTTATAAGCTCTGGAAACACCATATATTTT.